This TCR beta chain originates from a study of identical twins. Template switching added a universal primer site, and cDNA bore unique molecular identifiers. MiXCR was run by TCRdb on the 5' RACE reads, yielding one entry per CDR3 protein. The sample has nearly 900,000 distinct CDR3 sequences; roughly an eighth are singletons. The ends were cut back, 2 bases at V and 1 base at J, with 8 bases in the middle. CDR3 size: 14 residues. Germline CDR1 and CDR2: WNHNN and SYGVQD (reference sequence). This sample was also put to use in a study of yellow fever vaccine responses in identical twins.

This chain uses TRBV10-1 with TRBJ2-5; D is perhaps TRBD1 (6 bases). Sample: PBMCs. The origin of this receptor is a woman aged 18-35 years in good health. The CDR3 region is CASSERGGQETQYF. The DNA of the CDR3 is TGCGCCAGCAGTGAGAGAGGGGGCCAAGAGACCCAGTACTTC.